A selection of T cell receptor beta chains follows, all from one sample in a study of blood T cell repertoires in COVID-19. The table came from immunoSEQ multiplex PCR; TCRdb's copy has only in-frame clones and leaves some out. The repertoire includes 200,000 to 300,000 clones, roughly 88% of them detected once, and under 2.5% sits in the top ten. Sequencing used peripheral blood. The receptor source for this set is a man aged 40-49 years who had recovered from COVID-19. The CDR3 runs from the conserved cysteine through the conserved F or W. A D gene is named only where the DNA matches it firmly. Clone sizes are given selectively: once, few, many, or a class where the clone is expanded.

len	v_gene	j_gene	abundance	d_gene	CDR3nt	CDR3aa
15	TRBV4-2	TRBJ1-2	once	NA	TGTGCCAGCAGCCAAGATAATGCAGGGGACTATGGCTACACCTTC	CASSQDNAGDYGYTF
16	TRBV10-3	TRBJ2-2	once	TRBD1	TGTGCCATCAGTGAGTCCGGGACAGATAAGACCGGGGAGCTGTTTTTT	CAISESGTDKTGELFF
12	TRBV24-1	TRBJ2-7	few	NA	TGTGCCACCATCAGGAACTCCTACGAGCAGTACTTC	CATIRNSYEQYF
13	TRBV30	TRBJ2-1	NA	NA	TGTGCCTGGAGCTTAGGGACTCCCAATGAGCAGTTCTTC	CAWSLGTPNEQFF
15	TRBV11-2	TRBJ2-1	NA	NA	TGTGCCAGCAGCCCCGCCGGGACTGTCAGCGCTGAGCAGTTCTTC	CASSPAGTVSAEQFF
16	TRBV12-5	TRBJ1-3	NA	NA	TGTGCTAGTGGCCCTGACAGGACTTTAACTGGAAACACCATATATTTT	CASGPDRTLTGNTIYF
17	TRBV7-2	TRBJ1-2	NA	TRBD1	TGTGCCAGCAGCTTACATCGGGGGACAGTGTCGGTGGATGGCTACACCTTC	CASSLHRGTVSVDGYTF
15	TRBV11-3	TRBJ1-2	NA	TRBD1	TGTGCCAGCAGCCCCGGACAGGAGACTAACTATGGCTACACCTTC	CASSPGQETNYGYTF
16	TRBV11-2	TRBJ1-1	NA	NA	TGTGCCAGCAGCTCGCAGATGGGCAGGGTCTACACTGAAGCTTTCTTT	CASSSQMGRVYTEAFF
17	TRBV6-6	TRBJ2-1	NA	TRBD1	TGTGCCAGCAGTCAACGGACAGGGGGGAGTATCGACAATGAGCAGTTCTTC	CASSQRTGGSIDNEQFF
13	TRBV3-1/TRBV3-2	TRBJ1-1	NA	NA	TGTGCCAGCAGCCAAGCCCCGTTAACTGAAGCTTTCTTT	CASSQAPLTEAFF
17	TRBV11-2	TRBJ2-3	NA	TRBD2	TGTGCCAGCAGCTTTGAGCGGGGGGGGGCTGTTGGAGATACGCAGTATTTT	CASSFERGGAVGDTQYF
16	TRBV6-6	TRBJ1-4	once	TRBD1	TGTGCCAGCAGTTACTCAGGACAGGGAAATAATGAAAAACTGTTTTTT	CASSYSGQGNNEKLFF
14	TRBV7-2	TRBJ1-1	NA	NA	TGTGCCAGCACCTTTAGTAGACGGGACACTGAAGCTTTCTTT	CASTFSRRDTEAFF
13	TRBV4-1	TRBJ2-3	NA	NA	TGCGCCAGCAGCCCCCGTCTAGCAGATACGCAGTATTTT	CASSPRLADTQYF
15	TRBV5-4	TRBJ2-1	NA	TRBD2	TGTGCCAGCAGCTTGACGGCAGGGAGGGACAATGAGCAGTTCTTC	CASSLTAGRDNEQFF
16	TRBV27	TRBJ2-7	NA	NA	TGTGCCAGCAGTTCCCCCAGGGTCCAAAGCTCCTACGAGCAGTACTTC	CASSSPRVQSSYEQYF
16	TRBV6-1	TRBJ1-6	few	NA	TGTGCCAGCAGTGAACGGGGGGCTCGGAATAATTCACCCCTCCACTTT	CASSERGARNNSPLHF
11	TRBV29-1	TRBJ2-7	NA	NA	TGCGCGGGGCAGAACTCCTACGAGCAGTACTTC	CAGQNSYEQYF
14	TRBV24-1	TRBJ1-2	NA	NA	TGTGCCACCAGTGACTCTAGGGGTGTGGATGGCTACACCTTC	CATSDSRGVDGYTF
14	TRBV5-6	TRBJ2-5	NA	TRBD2	TGTGCCAGCAGCGGGGGAGGGCCTTCGGAGACCCAGTACTTC	CASSGGGPSETQYF
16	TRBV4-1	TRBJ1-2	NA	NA	TGCGCCAGCAGCCAAGATTGGCGGGGATTGGGGGGAGGCTACACCTTC	CASSQDWRGLGGGYTF
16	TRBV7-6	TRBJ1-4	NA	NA	TGTGCCAGCACCCCTTACGCCGCGGAGAATCTGAAAGAACTGTTTTTT	CASTPYAAENLKELFF
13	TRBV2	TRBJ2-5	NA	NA	TGTGCCAGCAGCGCCAATCGACAAGGGACCCAGTACTTC	CASSANRQGTQYF
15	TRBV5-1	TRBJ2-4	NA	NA	TGCGCCAGCAGCTTGGCCTCTGGGCCCAAAAACATTCAGTACTTC	CASSLASGPKNIQYF
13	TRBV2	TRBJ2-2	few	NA	TGTGCCAGCAGTGAACAAGCTAGCGGGGAGCTGTTTTTT	CASSEQASGELFF
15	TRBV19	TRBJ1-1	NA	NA	TGTGCCTCAAGGGGTACAGGGACGGTGAACACTGAAGCTTTCTTT	CASRGTGTVNTEAFF
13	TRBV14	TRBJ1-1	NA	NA	TGTGCCAGCAGCCACGATGGAGGCACTGAAGCTTTCTTT	CASSHDGGTEAFF